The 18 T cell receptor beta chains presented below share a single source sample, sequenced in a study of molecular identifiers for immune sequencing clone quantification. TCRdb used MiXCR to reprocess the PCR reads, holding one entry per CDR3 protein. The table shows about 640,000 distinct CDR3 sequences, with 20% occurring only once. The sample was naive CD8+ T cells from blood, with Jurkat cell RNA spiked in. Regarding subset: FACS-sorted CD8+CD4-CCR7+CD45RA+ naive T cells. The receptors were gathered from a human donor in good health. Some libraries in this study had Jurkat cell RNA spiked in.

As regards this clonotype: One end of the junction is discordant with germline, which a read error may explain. This CDR3 is CASSFLADEQCF. The DNA for the CDR3 is TGTGCCAGCAGCTTCCTAGCGGACGAGCAGTGCTTC. The chain recombines TRBV5-6 with TRBJ2-7; TRBD2 aligns across 7 bases. The CDR3 spans 12 residues. Looked up from germline, CDR1 is SGHDT and CDR2 is YYEEEE.

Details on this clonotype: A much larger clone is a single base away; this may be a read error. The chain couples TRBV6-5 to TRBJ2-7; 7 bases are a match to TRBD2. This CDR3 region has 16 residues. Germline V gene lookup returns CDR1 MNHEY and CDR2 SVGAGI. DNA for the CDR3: TGTGCCAGCGGTTACTCTGGTTTGGCGGGAGTAGACGAGCAGTACTTC. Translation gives CASGYSGLAGVDEQYF.

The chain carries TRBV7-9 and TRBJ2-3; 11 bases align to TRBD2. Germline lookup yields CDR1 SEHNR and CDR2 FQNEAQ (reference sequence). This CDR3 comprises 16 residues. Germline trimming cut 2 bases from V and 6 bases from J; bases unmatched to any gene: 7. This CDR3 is CASSLLSGGDIDTQYF. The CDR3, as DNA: TGTGCCAGCAGCTTACTTAGCGGGGGGGATATTGATACGCAGTATTTT.

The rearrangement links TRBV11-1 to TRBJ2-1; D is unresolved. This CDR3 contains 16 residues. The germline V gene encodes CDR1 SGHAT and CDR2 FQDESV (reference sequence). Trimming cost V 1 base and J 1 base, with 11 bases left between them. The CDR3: CASSLGTAPSYNEQFF. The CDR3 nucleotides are TGTGCCAGCAGCTTAGGTACGGCGCCTTCCTACAATGAGCAGTTCTTC.

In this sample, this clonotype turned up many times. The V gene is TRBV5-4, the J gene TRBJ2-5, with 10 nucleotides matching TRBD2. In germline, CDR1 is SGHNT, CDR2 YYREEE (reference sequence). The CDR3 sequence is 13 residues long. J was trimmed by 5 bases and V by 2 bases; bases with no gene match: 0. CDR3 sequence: CASSFSGGETQYF. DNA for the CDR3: TGTGCCAGCAGCTTTAGCGGGGGGGAGACCCAGTACTTC.

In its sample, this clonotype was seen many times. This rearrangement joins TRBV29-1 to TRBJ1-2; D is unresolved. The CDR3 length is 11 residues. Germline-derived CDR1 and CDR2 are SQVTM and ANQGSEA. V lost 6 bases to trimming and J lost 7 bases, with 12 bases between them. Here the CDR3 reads CSVSDPAGYTF. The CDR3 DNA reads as TGCAGCGTGAGTGATCCCGCTGGCTACACCTTC. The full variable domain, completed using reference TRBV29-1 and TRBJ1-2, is SAVISQKPSRDICQRGTSLTIQCQVDSQVTMMFWYRQQPGQSLTLIATANQGSEATYESGFVIDKFPISRPNLTFSTLTVSNMSPEDSSIYLCSVSDPAGYTFGSGTRLTVV.

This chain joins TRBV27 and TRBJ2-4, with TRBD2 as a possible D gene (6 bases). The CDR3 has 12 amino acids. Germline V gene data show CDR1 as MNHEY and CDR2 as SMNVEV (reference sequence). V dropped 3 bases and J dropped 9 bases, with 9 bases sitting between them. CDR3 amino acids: CASSFPGGIQYF. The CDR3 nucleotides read TGTGCCAGCAGTTTCCCCGGGGGCATTCAGTACTTC.

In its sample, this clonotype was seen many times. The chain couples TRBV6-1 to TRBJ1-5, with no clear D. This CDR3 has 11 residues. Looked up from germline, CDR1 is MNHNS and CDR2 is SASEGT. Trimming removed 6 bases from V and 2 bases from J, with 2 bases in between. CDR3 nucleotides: TGTGCCAGCAGGGGCAATCAGCCCCAGCATTTT. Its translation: CASRGNQPQHF.

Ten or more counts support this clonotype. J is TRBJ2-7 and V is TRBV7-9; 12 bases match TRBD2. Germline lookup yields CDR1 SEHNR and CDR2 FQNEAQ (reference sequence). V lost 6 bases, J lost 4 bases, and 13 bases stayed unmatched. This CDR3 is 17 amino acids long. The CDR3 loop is CASSTTRGTSGQYEQYF. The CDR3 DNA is TGTGCCAGCAGTACGACCCGTGGGACTAGCGGGCAGTACGAGCAGTACTTC.

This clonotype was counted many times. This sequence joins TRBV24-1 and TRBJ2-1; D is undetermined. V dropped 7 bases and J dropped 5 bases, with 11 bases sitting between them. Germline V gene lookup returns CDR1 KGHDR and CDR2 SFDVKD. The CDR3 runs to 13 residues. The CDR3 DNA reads TGTGCCACCAGCCACCTAACGGACAATGAGCAGTTCTTC. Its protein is CATSHLTDNEQFF.

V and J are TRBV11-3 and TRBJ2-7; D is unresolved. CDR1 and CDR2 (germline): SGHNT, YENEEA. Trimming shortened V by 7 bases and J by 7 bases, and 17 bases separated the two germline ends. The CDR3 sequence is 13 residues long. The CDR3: CASKKRGTEEQYF. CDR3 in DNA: TGTGCCAGCAAAAAGCGCGGAACGGAGGAGCAGTACTTC.

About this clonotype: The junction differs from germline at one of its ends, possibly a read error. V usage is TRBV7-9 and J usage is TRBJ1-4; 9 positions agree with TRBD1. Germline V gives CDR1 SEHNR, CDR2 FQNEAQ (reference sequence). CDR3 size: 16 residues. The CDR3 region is CASSFMPGTGSEKPFF. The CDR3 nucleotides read TGTGCCAGCAGCTTCATGCCCGGGACAGGGAGTGAAAAACCGTTTTTT.

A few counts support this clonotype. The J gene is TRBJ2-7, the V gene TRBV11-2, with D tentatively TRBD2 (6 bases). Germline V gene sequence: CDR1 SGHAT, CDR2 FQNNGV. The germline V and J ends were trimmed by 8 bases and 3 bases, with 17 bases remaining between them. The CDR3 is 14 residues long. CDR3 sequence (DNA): TGTGCCAGCCGAGGGGCTAGCGTACACTACGAGCAGTACTTC. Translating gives CASRGASVHYEQYF.

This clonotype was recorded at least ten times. CDR3 region: CASSYVGNSNEQFF. CDR3 coding DNA: TGTGCCAGCAGTTACGTAGGGAACTCCAATGAGCAGTTCTTC. This chain links TRBV6-6 with TRBJ2-1; no firm D call. V gave up 2 bases and J gave up 6 bases, with 11 bases separating them. This CDR3 is built from 14 residues. The germline V gene encodes CDR1 MNHNY and CDR2 SVGAGI (reference sequence).

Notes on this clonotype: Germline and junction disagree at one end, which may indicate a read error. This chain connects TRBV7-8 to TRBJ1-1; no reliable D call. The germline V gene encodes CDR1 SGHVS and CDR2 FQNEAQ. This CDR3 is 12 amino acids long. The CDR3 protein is CASSLGNPEALF. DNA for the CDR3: TGTGCCAGCAGCTTGGGCAATCCTGAAGCTCTCTTT.

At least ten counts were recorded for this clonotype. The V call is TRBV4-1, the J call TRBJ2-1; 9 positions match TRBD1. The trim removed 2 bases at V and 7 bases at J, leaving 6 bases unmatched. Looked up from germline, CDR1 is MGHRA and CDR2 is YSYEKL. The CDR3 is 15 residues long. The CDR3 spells CASSQWDRAGNEQFF. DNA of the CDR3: TGCGCCAGCAGCCAATGGGACAGGGCTGGGAATGAGCAGTTCTTC.

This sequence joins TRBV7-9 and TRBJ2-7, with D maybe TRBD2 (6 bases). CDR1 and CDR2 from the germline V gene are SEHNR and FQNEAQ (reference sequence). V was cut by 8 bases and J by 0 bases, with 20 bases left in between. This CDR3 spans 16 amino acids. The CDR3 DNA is TGTGCCAGCCTAACGGGGGACGGGACGAACTCCTACGAGCAGTACTTC. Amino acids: CASLTGDGTNSYEQYF.

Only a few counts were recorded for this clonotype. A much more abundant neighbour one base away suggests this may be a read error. Written as DNA, the CDR3 is TGTGCCAGCAGCTTGGCAGGGGTCCACGAGCAGTACTTC. Amino acids: CASSLAGVHEQYF. V gene TRBV5-6 combines with J gene TRBJ2-7; D perhaps matches TRBD1 (6 bases). CDR1 is SGHDT, CDR2 YYEEEE, per germline. CDR3 size: 13 residues. Trimming pared 0 bases from V and 5 bases from J, leaving 9 bases between.